This TCR beta chain was recovered during a study of post-analysis software for immune sequencing data. Whole-study context: Relapsing-remitting, secondary progressive and progressive-relapsing forms of multiple sclerosis all featured among disease courses.

Details on this clonotype: Its antigen is undetermined.

The TCR beta cDNA libraries carried unique molecular identifiers. From the PCR reads, TCRdb called clonotypes with MiXCR, one entry per CDR3 protein. The table lists about 680,000 distinct CDR3 sequences, roughly three fifths of them singletons. General study results and limits: Controls showed lower frequencies than patients for roughly five TRBV segments, and TRBV5-6, TRBV5-1 and TRBV20-1 were among these. Same-batch samples co-clustered strongly by F measure.

Germline-derived CDR1 and CDR2 are KGHSH and LQKENI. The CDR3 is made up of 12 amino acids. The V end was cut by 1 base, the J end by 9 bases, with 7 bases between. This rearrangement joins TRBV18 to TRBJ2-1, with D unresolved. Sequenced: blood. The receptor comes from a girl between 2 and 10 years old with multiple sclerosis. The chain's CDR3 is CASSPLTGEQFF. DNA of the CDR3: TGTGCCAGCTCACCACTCACGGGTGAGCAGTTCTTC.